This TCR beta chain was identified in a study of blood T cells in healthy people across ages. The study, taken as a whole, reports: Strong correlation was found linking TCR beta diversity to naive T cell percentage.

Germline CDR1 SNHLY, CDR2 FYNNEI. The CDR3 runs to 15 residues. Using a J-beta primer mix together with a sample-barcoded 5' primer, a second PCR was run for roughly 7 to 12 cycles. Every sample gave at least 2.5 million paired-end reads containing CDR3. Each CDR3 protein gets one entry after TCRdb re-called the 5' RACE reads with MiXCR. Here the sample spans about 1.8 million distinct CDR3 sequences, 49% being singletons. This clonotype was detected a few times. As yet, its antigen is unknown. The rearrangement uses TRBV2 and TRBJ2-4; 7 bases agree with TRBD2. Near its end, the DNA agrees better with TRBJ2-5, so the J call may be wrong. The material sequenced was blood. This receptor was taken from a woman aged 40 to 50 in good health. The CDR3 reads CASSVLAVSQETQYF. Here the CDR3 DNA reads TGTGCCAGCAGTGTGCTAGCGGTGTCTCAAGAGACCCAGTACTTC.